The clone carrying this T cell receptor (beta chain) was counted at least ten times. The antigen remains unidentified. Time point reported: persistent/refractory GD, antithyroid drugs over 5 years with positive TRAb. TCR sequences were obtained from RNA taken from PBMCs. CDR3 length equals 12 residues. Per the germline V gene, CDR1 is DFQATT and CDR2 is SNEGSKA (reference sequence). Trimming removed 4 bases from V and 9 bases from J; junction bases left unmatched: 5. Relying on iRepertoire HTBI primers and Arm-PCR of CDR3 regions, the team built TCR beta libraries. TCRdb fed the multiplex PCR reads into MiXCR, producing one record per CDR3 protein. The sample yields around 460,000 distinct CDR3 sequences, about 22% seen once. This record belongs to a study of regulatory T cells in long-lasting Graves disease. Study results and limitations: TRBV28, TRBJ1-2 and TRBJ2-5 were segments that persistent disease favored.

The receptor's source is a female donor with Graves disease. V gene TRBV20-1 combines with J gene TRBJ2-3; 9 nucleotides match TRBD1. This material consisted of peripheral blood mononuclear cells (PBMCs), taken when the disease was refractory, from a patient treated with antithyroid drugs. CDR3 in amino acids: CSANLGQGTQYF. The DNA of the CDR3 is TGCAGTGCTAATCTAGGACAGGGGACGCAGTATTTT.